Listed below are T cell receptor beta chains from one sample, sequenced in a study of vaccination and CD4 T cells after COVID-19. From the PCR reads, TCRdb called clonotypes with MiXCR, one entry per CDR3 protein. Of about 16,000 distinct CDR3 sequences listed, approximately 70% are singletons. These receptors have no identified antigens. The sequencing sample was made of CD4+ T cells from blood, cultured in vitro. Every receptor here comes from a human donor who had recovered from COVID-19. Both conserved end residues are part of each CDR3. Each record gives: D gene, V gene, clone size, J gene, CDR3 DNA, CDR3 protein. D genes are given only for firm matches. Size tells how often a clone was seen (once, few, many) or the class of an expanded clone, and some rows leave it out.

d_call: TRBD1
v_call: TRBV4-3
clone_size: NA
j_call: TRBJ1-2
cdr3_nt: TGCGCCAGCAGCCAACGACCGGGACAGAGCTATGGCTACACCTTC
cdr3_aa: CASSQRPGQSYGYTF

d_call: NA
v_call: TRBV20-1
clone_size: few
j_call: TRBJ1-2
cdr3_nt: TGCAGTGCTAGGGCGGACAGCACATTCTATGGCTACACCTTC
cdr3_aa: CSARADSTFYGYTF

d_call: NA
v_call: TRBV4-1
clone_size: NA
j_call: TRBJ1-1
cdr3_nt: TGCGCCAGCAGCCGGGCCCCAAACACTGAAGCTTTCTTT
cdr3_aa: CASSRAPNTEAFF

d_call: TRBD1
v_call: TRBV19
clone_size: NA
j_call: TRBJ1-2
cdr3_nt: TGTGCCAGTAGTACCGGACAGGTAAAGAGCTACACCTTC
cdr3_aa: CASSTGQVKSYTF

d_call: NA
v_call: TRBV27
clone_size: NA
j_call: TRBJ2-7
cdr3_nt: TGTGCCAGCAGTTTAGATCGCGTGACTCGCTACGAGCAGTACTTC
cdr3_aa: CASSLDRVTRYEQYF

d_call: NA
v_call: TRBV5-1
clone_size: NA
j_call: TRBJ1-6
cdr3_nt: TGCGCCAGCAGGATGGGGGAGAATTCACCCCTCCACTTT
cdr3_aa: CASRMGENSPLHF

d_call: NA
v_call: TRBV6-1
clone_size: NA
j_call: TRBJ1-1
cdr3_nt: TGTGCCAGCACCCCACGCGGCACTGAAGCTTTCTTT
cdr3_aa: CASTPRGTEAFF

d_call: NA
v_call: TRBV7-2
clone_size: NA
j_call: TRBJ2-7
cdr3_nt: TGTGCCAGCAGCCGACAGGTGCCCTACGAGCAGTACTTC
cdr3_aa: CASSRQVPYEQYF

d_call: NA
v_call: TRBV20-1
clone_size: NA
j_call: TRBJ1-5
cdr3_nt: TGCAGTGCTAGAGATGCGGGACATTACAATCAGCCCCAGCATTTT
cdr3_aa: CSARDAGHYNQPQHF

d_call: NA
v_call: TRBV15
clone_size: NA
j_call: TRBJ2-7
cdr3_nt: TGTGCCACCAGTAGGGACCGGAGATACGAGCAGTACTTC
cdr3_aa: CATSRDRRYEQYF

d_call: NA
v_call: TRBV6-5
clone_size: NA
j_call: TRBJ1-2
cdr3_nt: TGTGCCAGCAGTTACGGCAGGCGGATTGGGGGCTACACCTTC
cdr3_aa: CASSYGRRIGGYTF

d_call: TRBD1
v_call: TRBV20-1
clone_size: once
j_call: TRBJ1-2
cdr3_nt: TGCAGTGCTAGAGTAAACAGGGGTACCTATGGCTACACCTTC
cdr3_aa: CSARVNRGTYGYTF

d_call: NA
v_call: TRBV25-1
clone_size: NA
j_call: TRBJ2-7
cdr3_nt: TGTGCCAGCAGTGACAATATGAATACCTACGAGCAGTACTTC
cdr3_aa: CASSDNMNTYEQYF

d_call: NA
v_call: TRBV19
clone_size: NA
j_call: TRBJ1-5
cdr3_nt: TGTGCCAGTAACTCGGGGGGTAGAGATCAGCCCCAGCATTTT
cdr3_aa: CASNSGGRDQPQHF

d_call: TRBD1
v_call: TRBV19
clone_size: NA
j_call: TRBJ1-5
cdr3_nt: TGTGCCAGTCGGACAGGGGTAAGCAATCAGCCCCAGCATTTT
cdr3_aa: CASRTGVSNQPQHF

d_call: NA
v_call: TRBV20-1
clone_size: NA
j_call: TRBJ1-1
cdr3_nt: TGCAGTGCTTCCCGAACAGCTGAAGCTTTCTTT
cdr3_aa: CSASRTAEAFF

d_call: TRBD2
v_call: TRBV6-1
clone_size: large
j_call: TRBJ2-3
cdr3_nt: TGTGCCAGCACATCACATCTAGCGGGAGGGCCTTTTGAAGGAGATACGCAGTATTTT
cdr3_aa: CASTSHLAGGPFEGDTQYF

d_call: NA
v_call: TRBV2
clone_size: NA
j_call: TRBJ1-5
cdr3_nt: TGTGCCAGCAGAGAACAGGGTAACAGCAATCAGCCCCAGCATTTT
cdr3_aa: CASREQGNSNQPQHF

d_call: TRBD2
v_call: TRBV7-2
clone_size: NA
j_call: TRBJ2-3
cdr3_nt: TGTGCCAGCAGCCGCGGGGGGGCGGGAGGCACAGATACGCAGTATTTT
cdr3_aa: CASSRGGAGGTDTQYF

d_call: NA
v_call: TRBV7-8
clone_size: few
j_call: TRBJ1-6
cdr3_nt: TGTGCCAGCAGCACCCGGAAAGGGAAGGTATCACCCCTCCACTTT
cdr3_aa: CASSTRKGKVSPLHF

d_call: NA
v_call: TRBV20-1
clone_size: NA
j_call: TRBJ2-1
cdr3_nt: TGCAGTGCTAGGAGGAGCTCCTACAATGAGCAGTTCTTC
cdr3_aa: CSARRSSYNEQFF

d_call: NA
v_call: TRBV7-9
clone_size: NA
j_call: TRBJ2-7
cdr3_nt: TGTGCCAGCAGCCTTGGCTTGTGGGATTTCAGCGAGCAGTACTTC
cdr3_aa: CASSLGLWDFSEQYF

d_call: NA
v_call: TRBV20-1
clone_size: NA
j_call: TRBJ1-2
cdr3_nt: TGCAGTGCTAGCGGTTCCCCTTCGGGGCACTATGGCTACACCTTC
cdr3_aa: CSASGSPSGHYGYTF

d_call: TRBD1
v_call: TRBV20-1
clone_size: NA
j_call: TRBJ2-2
cdr3_nt: TGCAGTGCTAGAGATGGGCGACAGGGATCGAACACCGGGGAGCTGTTTTTT
cdr3_aa: CSARDGRQGSNTGELFF

d_call: TRBD1
v_call: TRBV6-5
clone_size: NA
j_call: TRBJ2-7
cdr3_nt: TGTGCCAGCAGTTCCCGGGACAGGGGGACCTACGAGCAGTACTTC
cdr3_aa: CASSSRDRGTYEQYF

d_call: NA
v_call: TRBV7-2
clone_size: NA
j_call: TRBJ1-1
cdr3_nt: TGTGCCAGCAGCGCCCAGGGACGGACGAACACTGAAGCTTTCTTT
cdr3_aa: CASSAQGRTNTEAFF

d_call: NA
v_call: TRBV19
clone_size: NA
j_call: TRBJ1-2
cdr3_nt: TGTGCCAGTAGTATAGTCGAGGGGATCTACACCTTC
cdr3_aa: CASSIVEGIYTF

d_call: TRBD1
v_call: TRBV20-1
clone_size: NA
j_call: TRBJ1-2
cdr3_nt: TGCAGTGCTCTGCACAGGGGTAACTATGGCTACACCTTC
cdr3_aa: CSALHRGNYGYTF

d_call: TRBD1
v_call: TRBV6-2/TRBV6-3
clone_size: once
j_call: TRBJ2-5
cdr3_nt: TGTGCCAGCAGTCACCCGGCGACAGGGGGTAGAGAGACCCAGTACTTC
cdr3_aa: CASSHPATGGRETQYF

d_call: TRBD1
v_call: TRBV5-1
clone_size: NA
j_call: TRBJ2-5
cdr3_nt: TGCGCCAGCAGCTTGGAGGCAGGGGGTCAAGAGACCCAGTACTTC
cdr3_aa: CASSLEAGGQETQYF

d_call: NA
v_call: TRBV19
clone_size: NA
j_call: TRBJ1-2
cdr3_nt: TGTGCCAGTAGTATTTATCACCGCCGAGCTAACTATGGCTACACCTTC
cdr3_aa: CASSIYHRRANYGYTF

d_call: NA
v_call: TRBV28
clone_size: once
j_call: TRBJ1-1
cdr3_nt: TGTGCCAGCAGTTTAGGCGGCAGACTCATGAACACTGAAGCTTTCTTT
cdr3_aa: CASSLGGRLMNTEAFF

d_call: NA
v_call: TRBV6-1
clone_size: NA
j_call: TRBJ1-5
cdr3_nt: TGTGCCAGTCTTTGGGGCGGCGCGTTTAGCAATCAGCCCCAGCATTTT
cdr3_aa: CASLWGGAFSNQPQHF

d_call: TRBD2
v_call: TRBV27
clone_size: NA
j_call: TRBJ2-1
cdr3_nt: TGTGCCAGCAGTCGTAGCGGGAGCTCCTACAATGAGCAGTTCTTC
cdr3_aa: CASSRSGSSYNEQFF

d_call: TRBD2
v_call: TRBV19
clone_size: NA
j_call: TRBJ2-1
cdr3_nt: TGTGCCAGTAGTATGGACGCCCTCGGGCTAGCGGGAGGTCTAGATGAGCAGTTCTTC
cdr3_aa: CASSMDALGLAGGLDEQFF

d_call: TRBD1
v_call: TRBV20-1
clone_size: NA
j_call: TRBJ1-1
cdr3_nt: TGCAGTGCTAGAATGAGGGGGCGAGGGACTGAAGCTTTCTTT
cdr3_aa: CSARMRGRGTEAFF

d_call: NA
v_call: TRBV6-1
clone_size: NA
j_call: TRBJ2-6
cdr3_nt: TGTGCCAGCAGGCTGAGTGGCTCTGGGGCCAACGTCCTGACTTTC
cdr3_aa: CASRLSGSGANVLTF

d_call: TRBD2
v_call: TRBV12-3/TRBV12-4
clone_size: NA
j_call: TRBJ2-7
cdr3_nt: TGTGCCAGCAGTTTAAGGCGGGAGGCCCGTTATTACGAGCAGTACTTC
cdr3_aa: CASSLRREARYYEQYF

d_call: NA
v_call: TRBV20-1
clone_size: NA
j_call: TRBJ1-2
cdr3_nt: TGCAGTGCAGGGGGAGGTAACTATGGCTACACCTTC
cdr3_aa: CSAGGGNYGYTF

d_call: NA
v_call: TRBV10-3
clone_size: NA
j_call: TRBJ1-5
cdr3_nt: TGTGCCATCAGTGAGTCAGGAAATCAGCCCCAGCATTTT
cdr3_aa: CAISESGNQPQHF

d_call: TRBD1
v_call: TRBV6-1
clone_size: NA
j_call: TRBJ1-3
cdr3_nt: TGTGCCAGCAGTGGCCAACAGGGGGTATCTGGAAACACCATATATTTT
cdr3_aa: CASSGQQGVSGNTIYF

d_call: NA
v_call: TRBV7-8
clone_size: NA
j_call: TRBJ2-2
cdr3_nt: TGTGCCAGCAGCTTAAGTCGCCTAAAGAACACCGGGGAGCTGTTTTTT
cdr3_aa: CASSLSRLKNTGELFF

d_call: NA
v_call: TRBV20-1
clone_size: once
j_call: TRBJ1-5
cdr3_nt: TGCAGTGCTAGGGACCCGGGGGGGTACGGCAATCAGCCCCAGCATTTT
cdr3_aa: CSARDPGGYGNQPQHF

d_call: TRBD1
v_call: TRBV20-1
clone_size: NA
j_call: TRBJ1-1
cdr3_nt: TGCAGTGCCGAGGACAGGGTGACTGAAGCTTTCTTT
cdr3_aa: CSAEDRVTEAFF

d_call: NA
v_call: TRBV7-2
clone_size: NA
j_call: TRBJ2-7
cdr3_nt: TGTGCCAGCAGCCGTTGGGCCTACGAGCAGTACTTC
cdr3_aa: CASSRWAYEQYF

d_call: NA
v_call: TRBV14
clone_size: NA
j_call: TRBJ1-5
cdr3_nt: TGTGCCAGCAGCCAATTCCGGGGGCAGCCCCAGCATTTT
cdr3_aa: CASSQFRGQPQHF

d_call: NA
v_call: TRBV4-2
clone_size: NA
j_call: TRBJ1-2
cdr3_nt: TGTGCCAGCAGCCAAGCCGCAGCGGCCTATGGCTACACCTTC
cdr3_aa: CASSQAAAAYGYTF

d_call: TRBD1
v_call: TRBV5-1
clone_size: NA
j_call: TRBJ1-5
cdr3_nt: TGCGCCAGCAGCCAACAGGGGGGAGGACAGCCCCAGCATTTT
cdr3_aa: CASSQQGGGQPQHF

d_call: NA
v_call: TRBV10-3
clone_size: few
j_call: TRBJ1-6
cdr3_nt: TGTGCCATCCAAGGGCTGGGTCGTTCACCCCTCCACTTT
cdr3_aa: CAIQGLGRSPLHF

d_call: NA
v_call: TRBV27
clone_size: NA
j_call: TRBJ1-3
cdr3_nt: TGTGCCAGCAGTCGGTTCGGGAGGGGCTCTGGAAACACCATATATTTT
cdr3_aa: CASSRFGRGSGNTIYF

d_call: NA
v_call: TRBV20-1
clone_size: NA
j_call: TRBJ1-5
cdr3_nt: TGCAGTGCTGGGGATAATCAGCCCCAGCATTTT
cdr3_aa: CSAGDNQPQHF

d_call: TRBD1
v_call: TRBV27
clone_size: NA
j_call: TRBJ1-2
cdr3_nt: TGTGCCAGCAGACCCCCGGGACAGGGGGCGTATGGCTACACCTTC
cdr3_aa: CASRPPGQGAYGYTF

d_call: NA
v_call: TRBV28
clone_size: few
j_call: TRBJ1-1
cdr3_nt: TGTGCCAGCAGCCCCCATAAGAGAACTGAAGCTTTCTTT
cdr3_aa: CASSPHKRTEAFF

d_call: NA
v_call: TRBV7-9
clone_size: NA
j_call: TRBJ1-5
cdr3_nt: TGTGCCAGCAGCTTCGTCGGCAATCAGCCCCAGCATTTT
cdr3_aa: CASSFVGNQPQHF